One sample yielded the 2 T cell receptor beta chains listed below, sequenced in a study of T-cell reconstitution after alpha-beta-depleted transplantation in children (dated by TCRdb to the mid-2010s). The treatment or condition label, as the study defines it: allogeneic hematopoietic cell transplantation with graft depleted of TCRalphabeta T cells and CD19 B cells. The library was obtained by PCR. The data were produced on an Illumina HiSeq 2500. TCR libraries were prepared with molecular barcoding, using unique molecular identifiers to normalize TCRbeta repertoire quantification. TCRdb passed the public sequencing reads through fastp at Q25 and MiXCR, retaining productive beta sequences. A single entry per CDR3 protein holds the most common genes and DNA from its merged rows. The sample records 440,000 or so distinct CDR3 sequences, about 40% of which are singletons. The ten top clones hold roughly 27% of the sample.

Sequenced material: PBMCs, taken before TCRalphabeta/CD19-depleted stem cell transplant. The receptors were sampled from a girl aged 2-15 years with aplastic anemia, due to receive a stem cell transplant.

This clonotype has just a few counts. CDR3 DNA: TGCAGCGCCAAGACACCGGCTAATGAAAAACTGTTTTTT. Its translation is CSAKTPANEKLFF. V gene TRBV29-1 combines with J gene TRBJ1-4; unclear D gene. Trimming removed 7 bases at V and 3 bases at J, with 12 bases between. The CDR3 covers 13 residues. Germline CDR1 is SQVTM and CDR2 is ANQGSEA.

The chain employs TRBV15 and TRBJ1-5; TRBD1 aligns across 10 bases. The V gene end was trimmed by 3 bases and the J gene end by 6 bases; junction bases not matched to a gene: 5. Germline CDR1 and CDR2: LNHNV and YYDKDF (reference sequence). The CDR3 length is 15 residues. The CDR3 coding sequence is TGTGCCACCAGCAGGGGACAGGGGATAGCTCAGCCCCAGCATTTT. Protein: CATSRGQGIAQPQHF.